This T cell receptor beta chain came from a study of cytomegalovirus exposure and HLA in healthy donors. General observations from the study: The authors enumerated some 170 TCR beta chains as linked to cytomegalovirus.

A word on this clone: No antigen is known for it.

The study ran its PCR with 60 Vbeta and 13 Jbeta primers. How the authors handled the data: In a later analysis, 75 million to 95 million unique TCR beta chains included roughly 11 million shared by two or more donors. TCRdb's copy holds only in-frame clones and misses some; the assay was immunoSEQ multiplex PCR. That table is the source of V, J and clone size, and D and trimming were worked out from the DNA. Of under 200,000 clones in the sample, around 77% are singletons; the top ten hold just over 2%. The CDR3 sequence is 15 residues long. The V end lost 5 bases, the J end lost 3 bases, and 13 bases lay between the germline ends. Germline V gene sequence: CDR1 MNHEY, CDR2 SVGAGI.

The V call is TRBV6-5, the J call TRBJ1-4; a possible D gene is TRBD1 (6 bases). Sample: PBMCs. The TCR was taken from a young woman in good health and CMV-seropositive. CDR3: CASSTGSTANEKLFF. As DNA, the CDR3 is TGTGCCAGCAGTACAGGGAGCACGGCTAATGAAAAACTGTTTTTT.